This record covers a single T cell receptor (beta chain). Its antigen is still unknown. No clone much larger than this one lies a single base away; base qualities are absent. This sample stems from a study of blood T cells in healthy people across ages (dated by TCRdb to 2014 to 2015). About the study as a whole: In model experiments, roughly one uniquely barcoded TCR beta cDNA molecule per two T cells was captured by template switching. The study measured age-related changes in TCR beta repertoire diversity using deep sequencing normalized with unique cDNA molecular identifiers. Donors were grouped into four age groups: young (average 16 years), middle-aged (39), aged (about 59) and long-lived (about 89). Donors of different ages were randomly distributed across sequencing lanes to avoid experimental bias. The study analyzed two additional independent replicas of 1 million unique cDNA reads from the same blood draw for two donors, one aged 18 to 29 and one aged 80 or older.

The paper's findings and limits, for the study overall: Compared with the aged group, more naive CD4+ T cells, fewer expanded clones and increased TCR diversity were shown by the long-lived group, suggesting age selection. Total diversity estimates from one million sequenced T cells were considered lower bounds and underestimates. Conclusive comparison of naive and antigen-experienced compartments was prevented by the profiling of bulk unsorted PBMCs. Because donor CMV infection status was unknown, age-related changes in expanded clonotypes were potentially confounded. There was a strong correlation between observed TCR beta diversity and the percentage of naive T cells measured by flow cytometry. Observed TCR beta diversity per million T cells fell roughly linearly with age, and a significant reduction was already apparent by age roughly 40.

The 35 to 40 donors, aged about 6 to 95 years, were systemically healthy Caucasian individuals from Russia. Each donor gave 8 to 10 milliliters of peripheral blood, drawn into EDTA-treated Vacutainer tubes. PBMCs were isolated by Ficoll-Paque density-gradient centrifugation, with at least 6 million obtained per sample. Trizol reagent was used to extract total RNA from PBMCs, with at least 6 micrograms per sample. Naive CD45RAhigh/CD27high T cell percentages were measured by flow cytometry on a PBMC aliquot from every donor. Library creation used 5' RACE. Sequenced on an Illumina HiSeq 2500. A second roughly 6 to 12 cycle PCR used a sample-barcoded 5' primer and a J-beta primer mix. A unique molecular identifier was introduced onto each TCR beta cDNA molecule by a template-switch 5' adaptor carrying 12 random nucleotides. At least 2.5 million CDR3-containing paired-end reads were obtained from each sample. All of the RNA was converted into first-strand cDNA using the Mint cDNA synthesis kit, with a TRBC-specific oligonucleotide serving as the primer. After uracil-DNA glycosylase treatment, a first 18-cycle PCR used universal primers M1SS and BC2_uni_R on all cDNA. In the paper's pipeline: Normalization of each sample was performed by random selection of 1 million high-quality reads, each carrying a distinct molecular identifier. Instead of being binned into consensus sequences, reads that shared molecular identifiers were thrown out. CDR3 identification, clonotype clustering and error correction used MiTCR with a Q25 quality threshold and the strictest error-elimination algorithm. A nonparametric unseen species model with Euler transformation was used to estimate a lower bound on total TCR beta diversity. TCRdb reran the public reads through fastp at Q25 and MiXCR, keeping productive beta chains. Each record represents a unique CDR3 protein, reported with the most common genes and DNA among its rows. The V and J calls follow TCRdb's processing rather than the paper's. Across this sample there are about 320,000 distinct CDR3 sequences, with 27% seen only once. The ten largest clones take up over 25% of the sample.

The sequence was collected from a woman in her sixties or seventies in good health. Sequencing was performed on blood.

The CDR3 here reads CASSLENRGPWEQYF. The nucleotide sequence reads as follows: TGTGCCAGCAGCTTAGAAAACCGGGGCCCCTGGGAGCAGTACTTC. The chain links TRBV11-2 with TRBJ2-7; the D gene cannot be resolved beyond TRBD1 or TRBD2, each matching 5 bases. CDR1 is given as SGHAT and CDR2 as FQNNGV, both from the germline V gene. Inclusive of the bounding cysteine and phenylalanine, the CDR3 is 15 residues long. The kept DNA is CDR3 alone, 45 bases in frame from the first base. Between the V and J ends, shortened by 0 bases and 7 bases respectively, the junction contains 16 bases.